Detailed here is one T cell receptor beta chain. This sample was taken from a study of blood T cell repertoires in COVID-19. For the study at large: Researchers got acute and convalescent COVID-19 samples from the United States, Italy and Spain.

TCRdb's table, derived via immunoSEQ multiplex PCR, lists solely in-frame clones and lacks some. The sample includes just under 85,000 clones, approximately 86% of them seen just once. The sample was peripheral blood. The receptor's source is an elderly man with active or convalescent COVID-19.

As DNA, the CDR3 is TGTGCCAGCAGTTTAGGGGTAGGGCGGGGTAGGGCTGGAAACACCATATATTTT. Protein product: CASSLGVGRGRAGNTIYF. This rearrangement joins TRBV28 to TRBJ1-3; no clear D gene. This CDR3 has 18 residues. Germline V gene lookup returns CDR1 MDHEN and CDR2 SYDVKM. V gave up 2 bases and J gave up 2 bases, with 19 bases separating them. Complete variable domain (other parts from reference TRBV28 and TRBJ1-3): DVKVTQSSRYLVKRTGEKVFLECVQDMDHENMFWYRQDPGLGLRLIYFSYDVKMKEKGDIPEGYSVSREKKERFSLILESASTNQTSMYLCASSLGVGRGRAGNTIYFGEGSWLTVV.